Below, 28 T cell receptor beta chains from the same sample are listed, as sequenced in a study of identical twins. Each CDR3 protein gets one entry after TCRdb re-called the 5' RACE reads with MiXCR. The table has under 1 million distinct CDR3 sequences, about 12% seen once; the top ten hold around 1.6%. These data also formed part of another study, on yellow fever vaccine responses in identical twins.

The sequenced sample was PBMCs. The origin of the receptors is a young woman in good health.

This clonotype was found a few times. CDR3 sequence: CSATPGQFYNSPLHF. In nucleotides, the CDR3 is TGCAGTGCTACACCAGGACAGTTCTATAATTCACCCCTCCACTTT. The chain carries TRBV20-1 and TRBJ1-6; tentatively, D is TRBD1 (6 bases). V lost 4 bases and J lost 3, with 13 bases in between. The V gene's germline CDR1 is DFQATT and CDR2 SNEGSKA (reference sequence). This CDR3 has 15 residues.

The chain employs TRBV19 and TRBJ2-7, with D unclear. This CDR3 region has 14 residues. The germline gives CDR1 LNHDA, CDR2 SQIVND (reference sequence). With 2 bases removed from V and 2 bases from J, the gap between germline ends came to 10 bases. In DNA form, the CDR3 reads TGTGCCAGTAGTATAAATTCTCCAACCTACGAGCAGTACTTC. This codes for CASSINSPTYEQYF.

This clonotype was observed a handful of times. CDR3 sequence reads: CASSFPPGVAGGYTDTQYF. In DNA form, the CDR3 reads TGTGCCAGCAGCTTCCCCCCAGGGGTAGCGGGGGGATACACAGATACGCAGTATTTT. The chain has TRBV11-2 and TRBJ2-3, with 10 bases matching TRBD2. The junction had 14 bases not matched to a gene; V was cut back by 3 bases and J by 2 bases. The germline V gene has CDR1 SGHAT and CDR2 FQNNGV. The length of the CDR3 is 19 residues.

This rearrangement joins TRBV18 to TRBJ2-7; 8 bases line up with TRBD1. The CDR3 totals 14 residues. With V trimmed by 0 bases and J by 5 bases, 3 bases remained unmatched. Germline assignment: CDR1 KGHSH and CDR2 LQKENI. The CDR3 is CASSPPGQGNEQYV. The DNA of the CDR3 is TGTGCCAGCTCACCACCAGGACAGGGTAACGAGCAGTACGTC.

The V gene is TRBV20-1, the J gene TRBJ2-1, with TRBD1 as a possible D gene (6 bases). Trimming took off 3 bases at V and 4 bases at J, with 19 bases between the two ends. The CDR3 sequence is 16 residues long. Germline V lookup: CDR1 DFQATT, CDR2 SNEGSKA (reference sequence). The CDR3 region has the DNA TGCAGTGCTAGTATGGGGGCCCTATCACTTTACAATGAGCAGTTCTTC. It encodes CSASMGALSLYNEQFF.

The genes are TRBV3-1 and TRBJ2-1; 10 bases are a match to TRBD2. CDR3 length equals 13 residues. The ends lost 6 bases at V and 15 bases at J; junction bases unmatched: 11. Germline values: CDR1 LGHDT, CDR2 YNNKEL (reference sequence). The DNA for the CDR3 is TGTGCCAGCAGGTATACGGAAGCGGGGGGGCTGTTCTTC. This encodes CASRYTEAGGLFF.

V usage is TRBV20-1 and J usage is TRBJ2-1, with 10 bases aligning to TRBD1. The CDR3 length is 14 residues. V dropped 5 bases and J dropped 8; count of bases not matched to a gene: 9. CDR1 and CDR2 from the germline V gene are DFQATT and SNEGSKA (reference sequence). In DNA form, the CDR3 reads TGCAGTGCTCTGAAGACAGGGGGCTGGTATGAGCAGTTCTTC. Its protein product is CSALKTGGWYEQFF.

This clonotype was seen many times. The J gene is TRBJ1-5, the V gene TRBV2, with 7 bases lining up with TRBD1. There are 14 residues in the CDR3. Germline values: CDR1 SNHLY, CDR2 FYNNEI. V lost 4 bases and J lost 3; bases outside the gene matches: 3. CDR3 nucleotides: TGTGCCAGCAGTGGGGACAGATTCAATCAGCCCCAGCATTTT. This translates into CASSGDRFNQPQHF. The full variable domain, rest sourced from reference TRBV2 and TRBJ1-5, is EPEVTQTPSHQVTQMGQEVILRCVPISNHLYFYWYRQILGQKVEFLVSFYNNEISEKSEIFDDQFSVERPDGSNFTLKIRSTKLEDSAMYFCASSGDRFNQPQHFGDGTRLSIL.

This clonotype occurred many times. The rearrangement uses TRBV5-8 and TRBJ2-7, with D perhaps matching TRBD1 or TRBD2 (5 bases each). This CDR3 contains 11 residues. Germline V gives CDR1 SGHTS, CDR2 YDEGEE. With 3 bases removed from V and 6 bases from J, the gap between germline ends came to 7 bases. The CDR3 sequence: CASSSGREQYF. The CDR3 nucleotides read TGTGCCAGCAGCTCGGGACGCGAGCAGTACTTC.

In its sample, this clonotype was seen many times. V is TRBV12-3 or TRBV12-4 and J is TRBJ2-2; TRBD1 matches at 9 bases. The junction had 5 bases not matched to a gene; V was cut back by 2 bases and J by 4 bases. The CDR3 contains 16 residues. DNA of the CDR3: TGTGCCAGCAGTTTACGGACAGGGGAGACCACCGGGGAGCTGTTTTTT. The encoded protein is CASSLRTGETTGELFF.

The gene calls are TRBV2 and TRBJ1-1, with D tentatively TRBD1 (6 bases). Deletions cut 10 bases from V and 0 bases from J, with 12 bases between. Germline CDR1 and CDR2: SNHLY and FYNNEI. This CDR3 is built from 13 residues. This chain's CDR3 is CANLDRLNTEAFF. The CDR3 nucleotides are TGTGCCAACCTGGACAGATTGAACACTGAAGCTTTCTTT. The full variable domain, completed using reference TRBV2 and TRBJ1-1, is EPEVTQTPSHQVTQMGQEVILRCVPISNHLYFYWYRQILGQKVEFLVSFYNNEISEKSEIFDDQFSVERPDGSNFTLKIRSTKLEDSAMYFCANLDRLNTEAFFGQGTRLTVV.

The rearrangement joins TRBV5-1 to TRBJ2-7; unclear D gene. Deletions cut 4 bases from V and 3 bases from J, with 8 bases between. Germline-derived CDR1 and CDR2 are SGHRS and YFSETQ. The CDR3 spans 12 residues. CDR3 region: CASSHGYYEQYF. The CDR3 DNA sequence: TGCGCCAGCAGCCATGGATACTACGAGCAGTACTTC.

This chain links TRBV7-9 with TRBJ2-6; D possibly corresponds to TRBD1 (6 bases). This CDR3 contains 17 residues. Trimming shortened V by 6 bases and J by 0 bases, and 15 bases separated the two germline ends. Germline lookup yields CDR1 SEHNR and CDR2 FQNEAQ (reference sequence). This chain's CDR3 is CASSFRGISSGANVLTF. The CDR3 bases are TGTGCCAGCAGTTTCAGGGGAATTAGCTCTGGGGCCAACGTCCTGACTTTC.

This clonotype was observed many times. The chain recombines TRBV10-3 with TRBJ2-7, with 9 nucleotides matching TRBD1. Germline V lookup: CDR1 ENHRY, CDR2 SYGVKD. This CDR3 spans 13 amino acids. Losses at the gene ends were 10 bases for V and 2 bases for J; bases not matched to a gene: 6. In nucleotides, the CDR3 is TGTGCCACCATTGGGACAGGGACCTACGAGCAGTACTTC. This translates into CATIGTGTYEQYF.

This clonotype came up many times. The DNA for the CDR3 is TGTGCCATCAAACCTGGACAGACTAACACTGAAGCTTTCTTT. The encoded protein is CAIKPGQTNTEAFF. This chain connects TRBV10-3 to TRBJ1-1; TRBD1 might be the D (6 bases). Deletions cut 7 bases from V and 2 bases from J, with 14 bases between. This CDR3 is built from 14 residues. Looked up from germline, CDR1 is ENHRY and CDR2 is SYGVKD.

Written as DNA, the CDR3 is TGCGCCAGCAGCCAAGATAGTAGGGGTGAGCAGTTCTTC. Encoded protein: CASSQDSRGEQFF. The chain is built from TRBV4-1 and TRBJ2-1; a possible D gene is TRBD1 (5 bases). Germline-derived CDR1 and CDR2 are MGHRA and YSYEKL. With 0 bases removed from V and 9 bases from J, the gap between germline ends came to 9 bases. CDR3 length equals 13 residues.

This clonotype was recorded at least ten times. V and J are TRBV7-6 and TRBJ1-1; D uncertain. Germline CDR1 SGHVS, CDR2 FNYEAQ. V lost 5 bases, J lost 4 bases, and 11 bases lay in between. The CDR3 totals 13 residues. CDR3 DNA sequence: TGTGCCAGCAGCCAGACGACGGGCACTGAAGCTTTCTTT. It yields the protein CASSQTTGTEAFF. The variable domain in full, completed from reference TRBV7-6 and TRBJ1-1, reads GAGVSQSPRYKVTKRGQDVALRCDPISGHVSLYWYRQALGQGPEFLTYFNYEAQQDKSGLPNDRFSAERPEGSISTLTIQRTEQRDSAMYRCASSQTTGTEAFFGQGTRLTVV.

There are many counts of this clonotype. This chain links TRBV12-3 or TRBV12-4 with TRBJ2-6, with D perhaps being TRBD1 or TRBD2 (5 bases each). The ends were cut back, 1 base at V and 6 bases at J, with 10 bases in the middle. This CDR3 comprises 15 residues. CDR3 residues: CASSLGQGVANVLTF. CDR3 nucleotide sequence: TGTGCCAGCAGTTTAGGGCAGGGAGTGGCCAACGTCCTGACTTTC.

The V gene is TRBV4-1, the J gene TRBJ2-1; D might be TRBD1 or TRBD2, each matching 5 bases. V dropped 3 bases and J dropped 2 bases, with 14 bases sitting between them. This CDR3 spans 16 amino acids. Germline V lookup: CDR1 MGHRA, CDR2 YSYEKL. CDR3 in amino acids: CASSQPLEGPYNEQFF. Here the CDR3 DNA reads TGCGCCAGCAGCCAGCCTCTAGAGGGACCCTACAATGAGCAGTTCTTC.

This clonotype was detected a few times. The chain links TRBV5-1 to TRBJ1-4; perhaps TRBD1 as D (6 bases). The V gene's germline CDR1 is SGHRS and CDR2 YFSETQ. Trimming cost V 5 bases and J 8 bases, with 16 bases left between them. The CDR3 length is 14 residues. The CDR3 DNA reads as TGCGCCAGCAGTTTAACAGGGTCTCAAGAAAAACTGTTTTTT. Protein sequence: CASSLTGSQEKLFF.

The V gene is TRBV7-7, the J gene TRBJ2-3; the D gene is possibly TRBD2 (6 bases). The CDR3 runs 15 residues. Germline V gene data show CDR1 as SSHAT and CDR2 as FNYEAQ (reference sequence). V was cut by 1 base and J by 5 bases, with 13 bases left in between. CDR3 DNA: TGTGCCAGCAGCTTAGGGTCCTTCGGGGGAGATACGCAGTATTTT. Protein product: CASSLGSFGGDTQYF.

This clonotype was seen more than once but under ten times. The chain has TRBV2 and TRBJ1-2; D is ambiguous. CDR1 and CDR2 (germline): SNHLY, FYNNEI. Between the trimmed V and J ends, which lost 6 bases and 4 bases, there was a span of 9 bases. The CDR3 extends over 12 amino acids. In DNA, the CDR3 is TGTGCCAGCAGAGACGGGATCTATGGCTACACCTTC. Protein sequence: CASRDGIYGYTF.

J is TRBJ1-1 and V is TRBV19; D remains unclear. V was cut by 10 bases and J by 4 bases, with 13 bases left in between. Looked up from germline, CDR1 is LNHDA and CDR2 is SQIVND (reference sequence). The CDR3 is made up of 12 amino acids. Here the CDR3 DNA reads TGTGCCACCAACGAGCGGGGCACTGAAGCTTTCTTT. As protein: CATNERGTEAFF.

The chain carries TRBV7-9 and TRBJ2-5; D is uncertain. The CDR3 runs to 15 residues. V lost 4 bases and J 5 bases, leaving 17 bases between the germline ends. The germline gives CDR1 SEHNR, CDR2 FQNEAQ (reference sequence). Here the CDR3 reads CASSSRTGLGETQYF. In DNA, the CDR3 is TGTGCCAGCAGCTCCCGGACGGGTCTGGGGGAGACCCAGTACTTC.

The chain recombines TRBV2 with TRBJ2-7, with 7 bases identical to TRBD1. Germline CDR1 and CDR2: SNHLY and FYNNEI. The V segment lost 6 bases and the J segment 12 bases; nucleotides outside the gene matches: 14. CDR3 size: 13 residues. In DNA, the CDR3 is TGTGCCAGCAGGGGGACCGGACAGGCCCGATCGTACGTC. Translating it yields CASRGTGQARSYV.

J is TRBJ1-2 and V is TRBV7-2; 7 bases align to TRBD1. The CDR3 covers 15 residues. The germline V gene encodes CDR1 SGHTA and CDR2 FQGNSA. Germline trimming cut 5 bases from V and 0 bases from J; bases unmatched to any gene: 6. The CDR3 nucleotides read TGTGCCAGCAGCGTATCGGGACAGACTAACTATGGCTACACCTTC. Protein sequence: CASSVSGQTNYGYTF.

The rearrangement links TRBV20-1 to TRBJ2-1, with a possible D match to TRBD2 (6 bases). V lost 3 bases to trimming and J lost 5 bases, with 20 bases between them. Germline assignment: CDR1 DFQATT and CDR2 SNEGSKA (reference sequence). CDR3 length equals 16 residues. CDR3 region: CSARDYDRRGNNEQFF. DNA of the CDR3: TGCAGTGCTAGGGATTACGATAGGAGGGGCAACAATGAGCAGTTCTTC.

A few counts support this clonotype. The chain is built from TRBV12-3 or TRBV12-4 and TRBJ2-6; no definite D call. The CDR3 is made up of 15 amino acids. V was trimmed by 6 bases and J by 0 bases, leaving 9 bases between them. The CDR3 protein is CASRSTDSGANVLTF. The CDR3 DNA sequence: TGTGCCAGCAGATCCACCGACTCTGGGGCCAACGTCCTGACTTTC.